Below, 5 T cell receptor beta chains from the same sample are listed, as sequenced in a study of T cell repertoires in cytomegalovirus infection. TCRdb reprocessed the reads with MiXCR, giving one entry per CDR3 protein. The data contain about 300,000 distinct CDR3 sequences, 20% to 30% of them singletons. The specimen was PBMCs. These receptors were taken from a human donor in good health (CMV status not recorded). Some clones in this sample may be carry-over from other donors' samples.

The chain couples TRBV5-1 to TRBJ2-3, with D unclear. This CDR3 spans 11 amino acids. Germline V gives CDR1 SGHRS, CDR2 YFSETQ. Trimming removed 0 bases at V and 11 bases at J, with 7 bases between. DNA for the CDR3: TGCGCCAGCAGCTTGGAGATCGAGCAGTATTTT. This codes for CASSLEIEQYF. Combining the CDR3 with reference TRBV5-1 and TRBJ2-3 gives the whole variable domain KAGVTQTPRYLIKTRGQQVTLSCSPISGHRSVSWYQQTPGQGLQFLFEYFSETQRNKGNFPGRFSGRQFSNSRSEMNVSTLELGDSALYLCASSLEIEQYFGPGTRLTVL.

There are many counts of this clonotype. V gene TRBV14 combines with J gene TRBJ2-1, with unresolved D. The germline gives CDR1 SGHDN, CDR2 FVKESK. With 4 bases removed from V and 7 bases from J, the gap between germline ends came to 23 bases. The CDR3 extends over 17 amino acids. The CDR3 here is CASSRAARLGFRNEQFF. The CDR3 DNA follows: TGTGCCAGCAGCCGGGCCGCCCGACTTGGATTTCGGAATGAGCAGTTCTTC.

V and J are TRBV29-1 and TRBJ2-1; 7 positions match TRBD1. Unmatched junction bases numbered 8, after V lost 7 bases and J lost 2 bases. CDR1 and CDR2 from the germline V gene are SQVTM and ANQGSEA. The CDR3 has 14 amino acids. The CDR3 DNA reads as TGCAGCGCAAGACAGGGAAACCCCTACAATGAGCAGTTCTTC. Translated: CSARQGNPYNEQFF.

The genes are TRBV2 and TRBJ2-2, with 9 bases that match TRBD1. Germline values: CDR1 SNHLY, CDR2 FYNNEI. The V and J ends lost 6 bases and 8 bases, in that order; junction bases with no gene match: 10. CDR3 length: 15 amino acids. The CDR3 reads CASSRDRVSTGELFF. CDR3 in DNA: TGTGCCAGCAGCCGGGACAGGGTTAGCACGGGGGAGCTGTTTTTT.

This clonotype was seen a few times. The V call is TRBV9, the J call TRBJ2-3; no clear D. Germline lookup yields CDR1 SGDLS and CDR2 YYNGEE. The CDR3 length is 15 residues. The V and J ends lost 5 bases and 0 bases respectively, with 13 bases between them. Here the CDR3 DNA reads TGTGCCAGCAGTGGCTCGGGTCTTAGCACAGATACGCAGTATTTT. Translation gives CASSGSGLSTDTQYF.